This TCR beta chain was found in a study of shared clonotypes between healthy human individuals. Turning to the study itself: Three plates each covered CD4 naive and memory; CD8 naive two, CD8 memory one. Study observations and caveats: Memory subsets generally showed smaller estimated richness than naive subsets did.

Original methodology: ImmunoSEQ sequences covered only the junction and lacked quality scores; filtering therefore differed. The protocol was immunoSEQ multiplex PCR, while the TCRdb copy is restricted to in-frame clones and leaves out a portion. From that table come the V and J calls and clone size; the DNA was used to work out D and trimming. This table holds about 1.1 million clones, approximately 75% found once. Every one of the donors was a Caucasian adult that lived in Nashville, Tennessee. In this sample, this clone turned up many times. The antigen remains undetermined. The CDR3 loop spans 14 amino acids. Trimming stripped 4 bases from V and 2 bases from J, with 12 bases between. Germline CDR1 SGHTA, CDR2 FQGNSA.

Input material: memory CD4+ T cells from PBMCs. Subset given: CD45RA-negative fraction. The chain combines TRBV7-2 with TRBJ2-7, with a weak D call TRBD2 (6 bases). This TCR was sampled from a man aged 18 to 35 in good health. Some clones in this sample may be carry-over from other donors' samples. The CDR3 DNA is TGTGCCAGCAGCTCCGGACTAATCCCCTACGAGCAGTACTTC. Protein product: CASSSGLIPYEQYF. Full variable domain (rest looked up from reference TRBV7-2 and TRBJ2-7): GAGVSQSPSNKVTEKGKDVELRCDPISGHTALYWYRQSLGQGLEFLIYFQGNSAPDKSGLPSDRFSAERTGGSVSTLTIQRTQQEDSAVYLCASSSGLIPYEQYFGPGTRLTVT.